This TCR beta chain is from a study of CD8 T cells in ankylosing spondylitis. General study results and limits: Seemingly characteristic of ankylosing spondylitis blood was a TCR beta motif consisting of roughly 8 highly homologous variants. From matched ankylosing spondylitis synovial fluid, disease-linked clones were reportedly recovered at significantly enriched levels.

This clonotype was seen only a few times. The antigen remains undetermined. A much larger clone lies one base from this, so it may be a read error. TCRdb reanalysed the 5' RACE reads using MiXCR and keeps one entry per CDR3 protein. The sample includes about 160,000 distinct CDR3 sequences, 40% to 50% of them seen just once. CDR3 size: 15 residues. The germline gives CDR1 ENHRY, CDR2 SYGVKD. V shed 3 bases and J 2 bases; nucleotides not matched to a gene: 3. Sequenced input: synovial fluid, either unsorted or a sorted T cell fraction (not recorded which). The chain has TRBV10-3 and TRBJ2-7, with 11 bases aligning to TRBD1. This TCR was sampled from a male donor with ankylosing spondylitis. CDR3 sequence (DNA): TGTGCCATCAGTGACCCGGGACAGGGGGCCTACGAGCAGTACTTC. It encodes CAISDPGQGAYEQYF.